These T cell receptor beta chains were read from a single sample in a study of blood T cells in healthy people across ages. TCRdb reprocessed the 5' RACE reads with MiXCR, giving one entry per CDR3 protein. Of 1,500,000 or so distinct CDR3 sequences in the sample, approximately 43% were seen once. Sequenced sample: blood. These receptors were obtained from a woman aged 18-29 years in good health. Each CDR3 is given with its conserved first and last residue. Each record gives: clone size, D gene, V gene, J gene, CDR3 DNA, CDR3 protein. D genes are given only for firm matches. Only some rows state a clone size, as once, few, many or a class for expanded clones.

>few|TRBD1|TRBV2|TRBJ2-2
TGTGCCAGCAGGGGACAGCCGAACACCGGGGAGCTGTTTTTT
CASRGQPNTGELFF
>NA|NA|TRBV14|TRBJ1-1
TGTGCCAGCAGCCCTTATTACAGGGCGGAGGAAGCTTTCTTT
CASSPYYRAEEAFF
>few|NA|TRBV7-2|TRBJ2-3
TGTGCCAGCAGCCGGGACTTCCTCACCACAGATACGCAGTATTTT
CASSRDFLTTDTQYF
>few|NA|TRBV7-2|TRBJ2-6
TGTGCCAGCAGCGCCAGGGTAACTTACTCTGGGGCCAACGTCCTGACTTTC
CASSARVTYSGANVLTF
>many|TRBD2|TRBV6-5|TRBJ2-1
TGTGCCAGCAGTCGTCTAGCGGGGGGCAACAATGAGCAGTTCTTC
CASSRLAGGNNEQFF
>NA|TRBD2|TRBV27|TRBJ2-7
TGTGTCAGCAGGCCGGGAGGGTGGTACAATGAGCAGTACTTC
CVSRPGGWYNEQYF
>NA|NA|TRBV6-2/TRBV6-3|TRBJ1-1
TGTGCCAGCAGGGACGACATGAACACTGAAGCTTTCTTT
CASRDDMNTEAFF
>few|NA|TRBV6-1|TRBJ2-7
TGTGCCAGCAGTGGAGGATCGACAGGTTCCTACGAGCAGTACTTC
CASSGGSTGSYEQYF
>once|NA|TRBV28|TRBJ1-6
TGTGCCAGCAGCCGGGAGAGAGGATCACCCCTCCACTTT
CASSRERGSPLHF
>NA|NA|TRBV10-3|TRBJ1-1
TGTGCCATAGGACGGGAGGGAGCCACTGAAGCTTTCTTT
CAIGREGATEAFF
>NA|NA|TRBV4-3|TRBJ2-7
TGCGCCAGCAGCCAAGATCACGGTTTATCGGTCGAGCAGTACTTC
CASSQDHGLSVEQYF
>NA|NA|TRBV2|TRBJ1-1
TGTGCCAGCAGTGAACGAGGACGGGAGAACACTGAAGCTTTCTTT
CASSERGRENTEAFF
>NA|NA|TRBV4-2|TRBJ1-5
TGTGCCAGCAGCCAAGATGCCCAGATCAATCAGCCCCAGCATTTT
CASSQDAQINQPQHF
>NA|TRBD1|TRBV4-3|TRBJ2-6
TGCGCCAGCAGCCGGGACAGTACCCTCTCTGGGGCCAACGTCCTGACTTTC
CASSRDSTLSGANVLTF
>NA|TRBD2|TRBV27|TRBJ2-3
TGTGCCAGCAGTTTGCGTCTAGCGGATAGCACAGATACGCAGTATTTT
CASSLRLADSTDTQYF
>NA|TRBD2|TRBV20-1|TRBJ2-1
TGCAGTGTTTTACCCCTAGCGGGAGAATCGTACAATGAGCAGTTCTTC
CSVLPLAGESYNEQFF
>NA|NA|TRBV7-8|TRBJ1-3
TGTGCCAGCAGCTTATCGGGGACCTCTGGAAACACCATATATTTT
CASSLSGTSGNTIYF
>NA|TRBD1|TRBV5-1|TRBJ2-1
TGCGCCAGCAGCTTGGACCCGGGACAGGGATACAATGAGCAGTTCTTC
CASSLDPGQGYNEQFF
>NA|NA|TRBV29-1|TRBJ1-1
TGCAGCGTTGTAGGGATGGACACTGAAGCTTTCTTT
CSVVGMDTEAFF
>NA|NA|TRBV4-3|TRBJ2-1
TGCGCCAGCAGCCAAGATTGGGGCCGTAGCTCCTACAATGAGCAGTTCTTC
CASSQDWGRSSYNEQFF
>NA|NA|TRBV5-5|TRBJ2-7
TGTGCCAGCAGCTCGTCTTTTCCCCCGAGCTCCTACGAGCAGTACTTC
CASSSSFPPSSYEQYF
>NA|TRBD1|TRBV6-5|TRBJ2-1
TGTGCCAGCAGCAGACGGACAGGGTTGGGCTACAATGAGCAGTTCTTC
CASSRRTGLGYNEQFF
>many|TRBD1|TRBV6-5|TRBJ1-2
TGTGCCAGCAGTCGTCCGGGACAGGGTTATGGCTACACCTTC
CASSRPGQGYGYTF
>NA|NA|TRBV6-5|TRBJ1-1
TGTGCCAGCAGTTACGGTCGTAGGGGAGGTACTGAAGCTTTCTTT
CASSYGRRGGTEAFF
>NA|NA|TRBV10-3|TRBJ1-1
TGTGCCATCCGGTCGGCAGGACCAAACACTGAAGCTTTCTTT
CAIRSAGPNTEAFF
>many|NA|TRBV6-5|TRBJ1-5
TGTGCCAGCGAGCAAGTTCCTGAGCCCCAGCATTTT
CASEQVPEPQHF
>few|NA|TRBV6-2/TRBV6-3|TRBJ1-1
TGTGCCAGCAGTTACTCGGCCCGAGGGCTGAACACTGAAGCTTTCTTT
CASSYSARGLNTEAFF
>few|NA|TRBV5-1|TRBJ2-5
TGCGCCAGCAGGATCGGAACCGCAAACCACCAAGAGACCCAGTACTTC
CASRIGTANHQETQYF
>NA|TRBD2|TRBV9|TRBJ2-7
TGTGCCAGCAGCGTAGATCTAGCGGATGCCTACGAGCAGTACTTC
CASSVDLADAYEQYF
>NA|TRBD2|TRBV6-2/TRBV6-3|TRBJ2-2
TGTGCCAGCAGTCGACAGGGAATACTAGCGGGAGGCAACACCGGGGAGCTGTTTTTT
CASSRQGILAGGNTGELFF
>NA|NA|TRBV7-9|TRBJ2-3
TGTGCCAGCAGCAAGGGGGGGCCCAGAGACACAGCTACGCAGTATTTT
CASSKGGPRDTATQYF
>once|NA|TRBV12-3/TRBV12-4|TRBJ1-2
TGTGCCAGCAGTTCACTCAGCTCGGGTAACTATGGCTACACCTTC
CASSSLSSGNYGYTF
>NA|TRBD1|TRBV4-1|TRBJ1-2
TGCGCCAGCAGCCAACCAGGGGGCGCGGATGGCTACACCTTC
CASSQPGGADGYTF
>few|NA|TRBV12-5|TRBJ1-2
TGTGCTAGTGGTTTGGTACGCGGAGGGACGTATGGCTACACCTTC
CASGLVRGGTYGYTF
>NA|NA|TRBV9|TRBJ2-3
TGTGCCAGCAGCGCATACAGGGCCAGCACAGATACGCAGTATTTT
CASSAYRASTDTQYF
>NA|NA|TRBV29-1|TRBJ2-1
TGCAGCGTTCGGCGGACTGGAAACAATGAGCAGTTCTTC
CSVRRTGNNEQFF
>few|TRBD1|TRBV12-3/TRBV12-4|TRBJ2-1
TGTGCCAGCAGTTCAGGGACAGAAGAGACCCAGTTCTTC
CASSSGTEETQFF
>NA|NA|TRBV10-3|TRBJ1-1
TGTGCCATCAGTGGTGACCGCACTGAAGCTTTCTTT
CAISGDRTEAFF
>NA|TRBD2|TRBV6-2/TRBV6-3|TRBJ2-5
TGTGCCAGCAGTGGGGGACTAGCGAACAGGTACCAAGAGACCCAGTACTTC
CASSGGLANRYQETQYF
>few|NA|TRBV7-8|TRBJ2-7
TGTGCCAGCAGCTTCTTGACAGCCTCCTACGAGCAGTACTTC
CASSFLTASYEQYF
>NA|NA|TRBV9|TRBJ2-3
TGTGCCAGCAGCGTAGGCAGGCTTAGCACAGATACGCAGTATTTT
CASSVGRLSTDTQYF